This T cell receptor beta chain emerged from a study of cytomegalovirus exposure and HLA in healthy donors. Across the whole study: Previous work identified 95 million to 140 million unique TCR beta sequences from roughly 180 million T cells.

Primers: 60 Vbeta forward and 13 Jbeta reverse. The data were produced by immunoSEQ multiplex PCR, yet TCRdb's version contains in-frame clones alone and is incomplete. The top ten clones hold around 4.9% of a sample with 150,000 to 200,000 clones, roughly 80% of them seen once. V dropped 3 bases and J dropped 1 base, with 9 bases sitting between them. CDR3 length: 14 amino acids. CDR1 and CDR2 from the germline V gene are MDHEN and SYDVKM. Study conclusions and caveats: Some V segments, including TRBV6-2 and TRBV6-3, were excluded as indistinguishable.

A note on this clone: Its antigen remains unknown.

The V call is TRBV28, the J call TRBJ1-1, with D possibly matching TRBD1 (6 bases). The sample comprised PBMCs. The clonotype was recovered from a male donor in good health and CMV-seronegative. DNA of the CDR3: TGTGCCAGCAGTTTGGGACATACGAACACTGAAGCTTTCTTT. It yields the protein CASSLGHTNTEAFF.